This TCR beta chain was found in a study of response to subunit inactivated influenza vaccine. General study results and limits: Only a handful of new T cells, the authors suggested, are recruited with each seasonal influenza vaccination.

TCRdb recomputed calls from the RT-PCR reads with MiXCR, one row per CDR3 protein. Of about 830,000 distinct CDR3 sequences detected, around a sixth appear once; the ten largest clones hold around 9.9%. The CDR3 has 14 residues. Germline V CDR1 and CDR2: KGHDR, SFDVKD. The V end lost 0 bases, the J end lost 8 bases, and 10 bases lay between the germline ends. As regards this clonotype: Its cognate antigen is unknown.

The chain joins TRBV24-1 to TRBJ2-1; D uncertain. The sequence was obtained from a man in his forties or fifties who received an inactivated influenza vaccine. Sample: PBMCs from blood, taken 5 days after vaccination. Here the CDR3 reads CATSDLDSWDEQFF. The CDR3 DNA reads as TGTGCCACCAGTGATTTGGACTCCTGGGATGAGCAGTTCTTC.